This T cell receptor beta chain derives from a study of Graves' ophthalmopathy and Graves' hyperthyroidism. This CDR3 region has 18 residues. Trimming removed 2 bases from V and 1 base from J, with 19 bases in between. CDR1 and CDR2 (germline): KGHDR, SFDVKD. There are many counts of this clonotype. For repertoire sequencing, the TCR beta CDR3 regions were amplified from RNA transcripts. Following a first-round RT-PCR that used HTBI primers, a second-round multiplex PCR was carried out. A single record per CDR3 protein comes from TCRdb applying MiXCR to the multiplex PCR reads. The sample holds 600,000 to 650,000 distinct CDR3 sequences, about 24% seen once.

This sequence originates from a woman aged 18-35 years with stable Graves' hyperthyroidism. Some clones in this sample may be carry-over from other donors' samples. The rearrangement links TRBV24-1 to TRBJ1-1; a possible D gene is TRBD1 (6 bases). Sequencing was done on a sample of peripheral blood. In nucleotides, the CDR3 is TGTGCCACCAGTGATTGGGGGACATCTCAAACCCCGAACACTGAAGCTTTCTTT. Translating it yields CATSDWGTSQTPNTEAFF.